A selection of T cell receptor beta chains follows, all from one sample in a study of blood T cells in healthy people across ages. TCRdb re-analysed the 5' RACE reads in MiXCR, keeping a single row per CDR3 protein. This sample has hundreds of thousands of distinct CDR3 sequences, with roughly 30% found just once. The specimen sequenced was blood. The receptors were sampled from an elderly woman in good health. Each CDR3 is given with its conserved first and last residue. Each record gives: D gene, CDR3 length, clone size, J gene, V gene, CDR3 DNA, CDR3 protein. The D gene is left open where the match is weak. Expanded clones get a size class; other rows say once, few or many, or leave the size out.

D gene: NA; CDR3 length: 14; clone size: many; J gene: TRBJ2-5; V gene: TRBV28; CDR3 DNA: TGTGCCAGCAGTGCCCGGGGTGGTGGGGAGACCCAGTACTTC; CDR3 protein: CASSARGGGETQYF
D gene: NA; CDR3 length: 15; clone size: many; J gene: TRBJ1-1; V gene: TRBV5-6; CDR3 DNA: TGTGCCAGCAGCTTGGAGGGCAGGGTGGACACTGAAGCTTTCTTT; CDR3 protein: CASSLEGRVDTEAFF
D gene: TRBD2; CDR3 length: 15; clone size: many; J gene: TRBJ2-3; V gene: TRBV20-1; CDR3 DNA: TGCAGTGCTAGCACTGTAGCGGGAAGAACAGATACGCAGTATTTT; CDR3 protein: CSASTVAGRTDTQYF
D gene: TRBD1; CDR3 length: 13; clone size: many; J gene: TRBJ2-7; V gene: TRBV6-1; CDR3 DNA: TGTGCCAGCAGTGATGGGCTCAGGGGGGAGCAGTACTTC; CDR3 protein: CASSDGLRGEQYF
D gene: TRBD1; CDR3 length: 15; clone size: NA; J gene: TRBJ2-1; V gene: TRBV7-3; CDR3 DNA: TGTGCCAGCAGCGTTAGCAGGGGGTCGTGCAATGAGCAGTTCTTC; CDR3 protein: CASSVSRGSCNEQFF
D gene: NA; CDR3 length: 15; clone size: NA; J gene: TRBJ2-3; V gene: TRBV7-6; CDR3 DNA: TGTGCCAGCAGGCTACAGGGTAGGCGCACAGATACGCAGTATTTT; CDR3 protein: CASRLQGRRTDTQYF
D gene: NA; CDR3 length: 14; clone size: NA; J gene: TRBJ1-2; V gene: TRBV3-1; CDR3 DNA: TGTGCCAGCAGCCAAGGGGGGGCGGACTATGGCTACACCTTC; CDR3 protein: CASSQGGADYGYTF
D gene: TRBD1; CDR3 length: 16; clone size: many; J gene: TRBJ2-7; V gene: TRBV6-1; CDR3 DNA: TGTGCCAGCAGACTTGCCCCGGGACAGAACTCCTACGAGCAGTACTTC; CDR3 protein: CASRLAPGQNSYEQYF
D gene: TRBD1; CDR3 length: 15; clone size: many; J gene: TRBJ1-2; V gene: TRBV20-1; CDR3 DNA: TGCAGTGCTAGAGTACGGGACAGGGATCGCTATGGCTACACCTTC; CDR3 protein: CSARVRDRDRYGYTF
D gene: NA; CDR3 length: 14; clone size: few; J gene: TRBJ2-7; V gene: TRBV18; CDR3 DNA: TGTGCCAGCTCACCAGGCGGGAACTACAATGAGCAGTACTTC; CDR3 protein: CASSPGGNYNEQYF
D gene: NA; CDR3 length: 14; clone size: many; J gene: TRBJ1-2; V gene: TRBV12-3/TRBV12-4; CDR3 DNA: TGTGCCAGCAGTTTCAGGGATTCTAACTATGGCTACACCTTC; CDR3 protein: CASSFRDSNYGYTF
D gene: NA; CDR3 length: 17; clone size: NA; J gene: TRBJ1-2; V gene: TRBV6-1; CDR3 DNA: TGTGCCAGCAGTGATGCTCATGGGACGGTAAATAACTATGGCTACACCTTC; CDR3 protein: CASSDAHGTVNNYGYTF
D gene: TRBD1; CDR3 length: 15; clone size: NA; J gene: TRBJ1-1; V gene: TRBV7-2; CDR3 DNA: TGTGCCAGCTGCCTACAGACAGGGGGCTTCACTGAAGCTTTCTTT; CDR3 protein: CASCLQTGGFTEAFF
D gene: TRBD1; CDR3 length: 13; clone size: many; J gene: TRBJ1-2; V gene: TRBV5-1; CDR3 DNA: TGCGCCAGCAGCCCGGGACAGGGGGTTAGCTACACCTTC; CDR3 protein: CASSPGQGVSYTF
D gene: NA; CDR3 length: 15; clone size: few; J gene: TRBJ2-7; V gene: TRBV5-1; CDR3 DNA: TGCGCCAGCAGCTTGGGCGGACAAAGCGGCAATGAGCAGTACTTC; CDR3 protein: CASSLGGQSGNEQYF
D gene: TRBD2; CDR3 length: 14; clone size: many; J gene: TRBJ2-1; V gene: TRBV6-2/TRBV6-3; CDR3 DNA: TGTGCCAGCCGGACTAGCGGGGAGACGGGTGAGCAGTTCTTC; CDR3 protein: CASRTSGETGEQFF
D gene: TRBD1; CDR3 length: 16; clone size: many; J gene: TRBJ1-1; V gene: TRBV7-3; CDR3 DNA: TGTGCCAGCAGCTCATCAGGGGGCTTGGGGGTAGAGAAAGCTTTCTTT; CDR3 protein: CASSSSGGLGVEKAFF
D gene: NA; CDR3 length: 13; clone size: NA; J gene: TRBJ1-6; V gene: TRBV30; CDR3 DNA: TGTGCCTGGACCACACTGGGGCCCTCACCCCTCCACTTT; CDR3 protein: CAWTTLGPSPLHF
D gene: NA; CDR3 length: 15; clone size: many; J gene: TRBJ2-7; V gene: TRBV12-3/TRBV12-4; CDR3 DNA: TGTGCCAGCAGTGGGGGGTCCGCAGGCTCCTACGAGCAGTACTTC; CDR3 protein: CASSGGSAGSYEQYF
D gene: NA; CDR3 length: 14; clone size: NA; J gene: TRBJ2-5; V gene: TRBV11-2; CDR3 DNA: TGTGCCAGCAGCTTAGTGCCCTCTCGGGGAGTGCAGTACTTC; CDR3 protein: CASSLVPSRGVQYF
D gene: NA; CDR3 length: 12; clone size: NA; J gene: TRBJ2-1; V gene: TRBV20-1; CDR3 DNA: TGCAGTGCTGCCAATCAATACAATGAGCAGTTCTTC; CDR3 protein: CSAANQYNEQFF
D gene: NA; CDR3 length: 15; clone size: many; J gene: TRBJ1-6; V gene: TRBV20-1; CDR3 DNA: TGCAGTGCTAGACGTGGGACCCTCTGGTATTCACCCCTCCACTTT; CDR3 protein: CSARRGTLWYSPLHF
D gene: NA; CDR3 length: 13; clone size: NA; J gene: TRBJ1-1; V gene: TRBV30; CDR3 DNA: TGTGCCTGGAGTGGGGTAGGGGACACTGAAGCTTTCTTT; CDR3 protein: CAWSGVGDTEAFF
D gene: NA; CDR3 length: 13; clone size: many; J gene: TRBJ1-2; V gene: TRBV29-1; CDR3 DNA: TGCAGCGTTGAAGAAGGACTTTCACGTGGCTACACCTTC; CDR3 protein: CSVEEGLSRGYTF
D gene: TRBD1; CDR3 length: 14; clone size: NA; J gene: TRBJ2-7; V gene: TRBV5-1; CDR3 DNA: TGCGCCAGCAGCTTGACAGGGGACGTCTACGAGCAGTACTTC; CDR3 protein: CASSLTGDVYEQYF
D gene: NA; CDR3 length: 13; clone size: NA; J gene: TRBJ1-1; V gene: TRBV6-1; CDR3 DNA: TGTGCCAGCATTCTGGGGATGAACACTGAAGCTTTCTTT; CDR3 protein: CASILGMNTEAFF
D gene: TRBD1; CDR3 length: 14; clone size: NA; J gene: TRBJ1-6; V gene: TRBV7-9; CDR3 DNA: TGTGCCAGCAGTCCCGGGACAGGGGACTCACCCCTCCACTTT; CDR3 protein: CASSPGTGDSPLHF
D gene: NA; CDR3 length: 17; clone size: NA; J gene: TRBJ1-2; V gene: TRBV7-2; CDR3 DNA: TGTGCCAGCACCCCAGGAAAGGGGGGAATAGGGGACTATGGCTACACCTTC; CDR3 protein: CASTPGKGGIGDYGYTF
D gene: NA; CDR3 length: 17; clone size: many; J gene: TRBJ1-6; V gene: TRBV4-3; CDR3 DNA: TGCGCCAGCAGCCAAGAGGGAAGAGGCGATTTTAATTCACCCCTCCACTTT; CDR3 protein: CASSQEGRGDFNSPLHF
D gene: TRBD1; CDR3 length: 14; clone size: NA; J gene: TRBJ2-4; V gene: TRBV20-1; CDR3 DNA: TGCGGTGCTAAAGCCGGGACAGAACGAGCGCAGCAGTACTTC; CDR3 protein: CGAKAGTERAQQYF
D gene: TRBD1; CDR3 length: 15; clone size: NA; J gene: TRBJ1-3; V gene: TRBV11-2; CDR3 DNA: TGTGCCAGCAGCTCACAGACAGGGTGGGGAAACACCATATATTTT; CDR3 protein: CASSSQTGWGNTIYF
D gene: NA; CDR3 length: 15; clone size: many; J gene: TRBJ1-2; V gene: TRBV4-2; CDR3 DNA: TGTGCCAGCAGCCAAGAACCTGGACAGAACTATGGCTACACCTTC; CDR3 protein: CASSQEPGQNYGYTF
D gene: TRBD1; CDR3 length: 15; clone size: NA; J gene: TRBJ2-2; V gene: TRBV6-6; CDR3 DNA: TGTGCCAGCAGTTACGGGACAGGCATCACCGGGGAGCTGTTTTTT; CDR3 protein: CASSYGTGITGELFF
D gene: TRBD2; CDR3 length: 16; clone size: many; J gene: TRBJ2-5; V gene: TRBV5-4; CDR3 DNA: TGTGCCAGCAGCTTGTGGGCTAGCGGGGTTGGAGAGACCCAGTACTTC; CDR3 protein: CASSLWASGVGETQYF
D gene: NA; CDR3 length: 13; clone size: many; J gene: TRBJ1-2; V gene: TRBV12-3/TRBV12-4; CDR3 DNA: TGTGCCAGCAGTTTAATGGGGGTGGATGGCTACACCTTC; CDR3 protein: CASSLMGVDGYTF
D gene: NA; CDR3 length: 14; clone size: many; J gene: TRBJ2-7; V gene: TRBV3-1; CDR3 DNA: TGTGCCAGCAGCCAGGGATCTTGGACGGAAGAGCAGTACTTC; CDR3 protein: CASSQGSWTEEQYF
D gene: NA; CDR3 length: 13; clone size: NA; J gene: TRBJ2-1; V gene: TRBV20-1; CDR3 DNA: TGCAGTGCTACCGGGACTTCCCAGGAGGCCCAGTTCTTC; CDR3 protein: CSATGTSQEAQFF
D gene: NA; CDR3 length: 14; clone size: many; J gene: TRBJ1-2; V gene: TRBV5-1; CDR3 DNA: TGCGCCAGCAGCTCGGGACGGGGTGACTATGGCTACACCTTC; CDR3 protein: CASSSGRGDYGYTF
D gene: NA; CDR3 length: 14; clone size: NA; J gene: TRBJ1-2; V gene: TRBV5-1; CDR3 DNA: TGCGCCAGCAGCCTTACCCTGGGGCACTATGGCTACACCTTC; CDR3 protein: CASSLTLGHYGYTF
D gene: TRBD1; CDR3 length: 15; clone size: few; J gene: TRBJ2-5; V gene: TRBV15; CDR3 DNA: TGTGCCACCAGCAGAGGCGGCCACAGGGGAGAGACCCAGTACTTC; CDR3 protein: CATSRGGHRGETQYF
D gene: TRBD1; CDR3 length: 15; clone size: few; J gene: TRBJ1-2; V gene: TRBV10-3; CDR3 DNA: TGTGCCATCAGTGAAAAGGGACAGGGGGCGCAAGGCTACACCTTC; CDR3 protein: CAISEKGQGAQGYTF
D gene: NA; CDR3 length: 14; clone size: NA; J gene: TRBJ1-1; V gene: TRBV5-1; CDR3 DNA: TGCGCCAGCAGTCAACTGGGGGTAGGGACTGAAGCTTTCTTT; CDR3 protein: CASSQLGVGTEAFF
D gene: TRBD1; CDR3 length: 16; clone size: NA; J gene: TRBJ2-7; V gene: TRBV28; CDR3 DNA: TGTGCCAGCAGTCCTTGGGGACAGTCAAGCTCCTACGAGCAGTACTTC; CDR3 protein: CASSPWGQSSSYEQYF
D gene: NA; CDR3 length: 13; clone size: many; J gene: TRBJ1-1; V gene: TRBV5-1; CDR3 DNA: TGCGCCAGCAGCTTGTTAGGGGGCACTGAAGCTTTCTTT; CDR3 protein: CASSLLGGTEAFF
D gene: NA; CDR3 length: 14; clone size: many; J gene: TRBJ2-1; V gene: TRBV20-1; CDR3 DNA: TGCAGTGCCCTACTAGTCCGCTCCTACAATGAGCAGTTCTTC; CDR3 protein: CSALLVRSYNEQFF
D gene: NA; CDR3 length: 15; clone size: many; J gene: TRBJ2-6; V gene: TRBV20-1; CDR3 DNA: TGCAGTGCTCCCTTTGCGTACAGTGGGGCCAACGTCCTGACTTTC; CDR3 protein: CSAPFAYSGANVLTF
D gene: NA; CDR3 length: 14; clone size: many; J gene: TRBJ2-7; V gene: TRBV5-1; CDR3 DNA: TGCGCCAGCAGCTTGGCAGGGGGGAAGGACGAGCAGTACTTC; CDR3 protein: CASSLAGGKDEQYF